This T cell receptor (beta chain) emerged from a study of T cell repertoires in cytomegalovirus infection. Germline lookup yields CDR1 SGHTA and CDR2 FQGNSA. CDR3 length equals 12 residues. The V end was cut by 5 bases, the J end by 9 bases, with 11 bases between. TCRdb recomputed calls from the reads with MiXCR, one row per CDR3 protein. Of about 300,000 distinct CDR3 sequences in the sample, about a tenth are singletons; the top ten hold approximately 2.4%. This clonotype was picked up many times. This TCR was recovered from a human donor in good health (CMV status not recorded). Some clones in this sample may be carry-over from other donors' samples. The sequencing input was PBMCs. The J gene is TRBJ2-4, the V gene TRBV7-2; D is possibly TRBD1 (6 bases). CDR3 DNA: TGTGCCAGCAGCCCGGACAGAACCATTCAGTACTTC. It is translated as CASSPDRTIQYF.